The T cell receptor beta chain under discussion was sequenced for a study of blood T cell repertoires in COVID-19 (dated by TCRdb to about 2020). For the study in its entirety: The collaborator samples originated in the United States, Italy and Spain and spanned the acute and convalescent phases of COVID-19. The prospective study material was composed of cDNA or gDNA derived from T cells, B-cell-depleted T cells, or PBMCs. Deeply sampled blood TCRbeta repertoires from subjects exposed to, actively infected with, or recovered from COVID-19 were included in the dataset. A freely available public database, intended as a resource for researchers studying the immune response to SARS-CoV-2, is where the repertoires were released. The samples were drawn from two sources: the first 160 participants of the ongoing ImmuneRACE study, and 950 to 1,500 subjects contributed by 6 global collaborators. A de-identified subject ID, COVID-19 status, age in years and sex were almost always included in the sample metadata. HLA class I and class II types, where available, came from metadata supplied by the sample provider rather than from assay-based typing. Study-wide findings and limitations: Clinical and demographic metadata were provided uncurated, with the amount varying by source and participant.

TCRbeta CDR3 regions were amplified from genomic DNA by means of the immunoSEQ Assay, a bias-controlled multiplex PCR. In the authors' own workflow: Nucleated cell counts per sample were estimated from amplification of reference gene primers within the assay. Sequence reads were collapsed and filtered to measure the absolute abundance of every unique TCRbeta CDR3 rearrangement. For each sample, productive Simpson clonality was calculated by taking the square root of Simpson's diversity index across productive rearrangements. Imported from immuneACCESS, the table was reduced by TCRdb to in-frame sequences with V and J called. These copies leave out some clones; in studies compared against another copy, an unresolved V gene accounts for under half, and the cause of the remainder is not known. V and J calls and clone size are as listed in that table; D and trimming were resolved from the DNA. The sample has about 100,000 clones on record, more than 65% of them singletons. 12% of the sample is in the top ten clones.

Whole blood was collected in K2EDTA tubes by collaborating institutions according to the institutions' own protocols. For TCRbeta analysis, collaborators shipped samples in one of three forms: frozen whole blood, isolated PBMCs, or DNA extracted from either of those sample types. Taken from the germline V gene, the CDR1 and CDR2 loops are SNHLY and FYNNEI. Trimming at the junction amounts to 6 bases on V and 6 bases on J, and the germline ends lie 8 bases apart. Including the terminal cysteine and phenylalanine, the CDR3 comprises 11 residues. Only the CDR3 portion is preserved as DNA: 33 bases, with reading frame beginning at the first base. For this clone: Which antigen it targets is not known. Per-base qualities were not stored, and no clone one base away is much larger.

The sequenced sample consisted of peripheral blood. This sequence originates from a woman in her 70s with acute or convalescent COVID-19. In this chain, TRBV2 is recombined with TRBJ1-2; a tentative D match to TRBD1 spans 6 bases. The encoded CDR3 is CASRQGDGYTF. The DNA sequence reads TGTGCCAGCAGACAGGGAGATGGCTACACCTTC.